This TCR beta chain was observed in a study of shared clonotypes between healthy human individuals. Adults of Caucasian background living in Nashville, Tennessee made up all donors. The CDR3 covers 15 residues. V was pared by 3 bases and J by 3 bases, with 13 bases between. Germline values: CDR1 SGDLS, CDR2 YYNGEE. Each sorted subset replicate got 200 ng genomic DNA, approximately 27,000 genomes. The method was immunoSEQ multiplex PCR; TCRdb's version includes in-frame clones alone and lacks a portion of them. In the table there are about 1.1 million clones, 60% to 80% of which are singletons. Points from the study as a whole: Estimated richness was generally greater in naive than memory subsets. Sharing across a few donors was seen in roughly 5% of naive CD4 clonotypes.

Of note for this clone: Its specificity is not known.

The V and J genes are TRBV9 and TRBJ2-1; tentative D call: TRBD2 (6 bases). This TCR came from a young man in good health. Some clones in this sample may be carry-over from other donors' samples. The sample comprised memory CD4+ T cells from PBMCs. The sample's subset: CD45RA-negative fraction. The CDR3 DNA reads as TGTGCCAGCAGCGCTCGGGACTCCCTCTACAATGAGCAGTTCTTC. Translation gives CASSARDSLYNEQFF.